This TCR beta chain was found in a study of blood T cell repertoires in COVID-19. Participants spanned ages about 18 to 89 years and resided in about two dozen US areas. Assignments of participants to cohorts depended upon their own reported clinical history. Using immunoSEQ multiplex PCR, the repertoire was profiled, and TCRdb retains in-frame clones only, with some absent. The table has over 200,000 clones, 87% seen once. V was clipped by 5 bases and J by 5 bases; unmatched bases: 3. This CDR3 is built from 14 residues. The germline gives CDR1 ENHRY, CDR2 SYGVKD. This clone appeared a few times. This chain links TRBV10-3 with TRBJ1-5, with 10 nucleotides matching TRBD1. This clonotype was sampled from a man aged 25-40 years who had recovered from COVID-19. Sequenced input: PBMCs or T cells enriched from blood (not recorded which). CDR3 coding DNA: TGTGCCATCAGTCCGGGGACAGGGGATCAGCCCCAGCATTTT. It codes for CAISPGTGDQPQHF.